One and the same sample provided the 16 T cell receptor beta chains below, sequenced in a study of beta chain features in type 1 diabetes. Their specific antigens are unknown. Study-wide results and caveats: Significant though moderate, a shortening of TCRB CDR3s appeared in all four CD4+ subsets of Type 1 diabetes patients.

Sequenced material consisted of expressed TCRB transcripts (all of the isolated RNA was reverse transcribed). Libraries were prepared by immunoSEQ multiplex PCR; TCRdb keeps only in-frame clonotypes and omits some of them. The sample contains about 740,000 clones, 10% to 15% of which appear only once. Sequenced sample: naive CD4+ T cells from blood. The receptors stem from a man aged 18 to 29 with type 1 diabetes.

The rearrangement uses TRBV30 and TRBJ1-1, with D tentatively TRBD1 (6 bases). The V end lost 4 bases, the J end lost 10 bases, and 13 bases lay between the germline ends. The CDR3 loop spans 11 amino acids. The germline gives CDR1 GTSNPN, CDR2 SVGIG (reference sequence). In nucleotides, the CDR3 is TGTGCCTGGACCAGGGGCCCTGCAGCTTTCTTT. This codes for CAWTRGPAAFF. The whole variable domain, remainder taken from reference TRBV30 and TRBJ1-1, is SQTIHQWPATLVQPVGSPLSLECTVEGTSNPNLYWYRQAAGRGLQLLFYSVGIGQISSEVPQNLSASRPQDRQFILSSKKLLLSDSGFYLCAWTRGPAAFFGQGTRLTVV.

This clone was detected a few times. The V gene is TRBV30, the J gene TRBJ1-4, with 8 positions matching TRBD1. Per the germline V gene, CDR1 is GTSNPN and CDR2 is SVGIG (reference sequence). There are 16 residues in the CDR3. Losses at the gene ends were 1 base for V and 0 bases for J; bases not matched to a gene: 4. The CDR3 sequence is CAWSGQGIPTNEKLFF. CDR3 DNA sequence: TGTGCCTGGAGTGGACAGGGGATTCCAACTAATGAAAAACTGTTTTTT.

This clone came up a few times. The chain joins TRBV5-5 to TRBJ2-3, with D possibly being TRBD1 (6 bases). There are 15 residues in the CDR3. Germline CDR1 SGHKS, CDR2 YYEKEE (reference sequence). V dropped 0 bases and J dropped 2 bases, with 10 bases sitting between them. CDR3 loop: CASSLGTADTDTQYF. CDR3 nucleotides: TGTGCCAGCAGCTTGGGGACAGCGGACACAGATACGCAGTATTTT.

This clone was found a few times. The same CDR3 also results from other DNA sequences found in this sample. The chain recombines TRBV2 with TRBJ2-7, with D unresolved. Germline assignment: CDR1 SNHLY and CDR2 FYNNEI. With 7 bases removed from V and 3 bases from J, the gap between germline ends came to 10 bases. The CDR3 has 12 amino acids. The CDR3: CASTELSYEQYF. Here the CDR3 DNA reads TGTGCCAGCACTGAGTTAAGCTACGAGCAGTACTTC.

This clone was detected only a few times. V usage is TRBV9 and J usage is TRBJ1-4; D not certain. Deletions cut 2 bases from V and 3 bases from J, with 11 bases between. CDR3 size: 15 residues. The germline V gene encodes CDR1 SGDLS and CDR2 YYNGEE. CDR3: CASSVLGGANEKLFF. In nucleotides, the CDR3 is TGTGCCAGCAGCGTTTTAGGCGGGGCTAATGAAAAACTGTTTTTT.

This clone has only a few counts. The chain recombines TRBV30 with TRBJ1-2, with D tentatively TRBD1 (5 bases). With 5 bases removed from V and 5 bases from J, the gap between germline ends came to 18 bases. CDR1 and CDR2 from the germline V gene are GTSNPN and SVGIG (reference sequence). The CDR3 contains 14 residues. CDR3 sequence: CAWGPGSWGYGYTF. The CDR3 DNA is TGTGCCTGGGGCCCCGGGAGCTGGGGGTATGGCTACACCTTC.

This clone was counted a few times. This same CDR3 is encoded by further DNA sequences in the sample. The gene calls are TRBV29-1 and TRBJ2-7; the match to TRBD1 covers 10 bases. Germline CDR1 is SQVTM and CDR2 is ANQGSEA. The CDR3 has 14 amino acids. The junction had 2 bases not matched to a gene; V was cut back by 1 base and J by 2 bases. The CDR3 spells CSVEVGTGAYEQYF. CDR3 bases: TGCAGCGTTGAAGTGGGGACAGGGGCCTACGAGCAGTACTTC.

V is TRBV18 and J is TRBJ1-4; 7 positions match TRBD1. CDR3 size: 15 residues. Trimming cost V 5 bases and J 7 bases; bases outside gene matches: 10. Germline lookup yields CDR1 KGHSH and CDR2 LQKENI. CDR3 bases: TGTGCCAGCTCAGACTCCGGGACAGCATTTGAAAAACTGTTTTTT. Its translation: CASSDSGTAFEKLFF. The full variable domain, its missing parts supplied by reference TRBV18 and TRBJ1-4, is NAGVMQNPRHLVRRRGQEARLRCSPMKGHSHVYWYRQLPEEGLKFMVYLQKENIIDESGMPKERFSAEFPKEGPSILRIQQVVRGDSAAYFCASSDSGTAFEKLFFGSGTQLSVL.

V is TRBV10-3 and J is TRBJ2-5; a possible D gene is TRBD1 (6 bases). CDR1 is ENHRY and CDR2 is SYGVKD in the germline V gene. V lost 0 bases and J 6 bases, leaving 26 bases between the germline ends. The CDR3 length is 19 residues. This CDR3 reads CAISESPKGQGRIAKTQYF. The CDR3 DNA sequence: TGTGCCATCAGTGAGTCCCCTAAGGGCCAGGGGCGGATTGCAAAGACCCAGTACTTC.

The rearrangement links TRBV7-6 to TRBJ1-2, with a tentative D call TRBD1 (6 bases). CDR3 length equals 15 residues. The germline V gene has CDR1 SGHVS and CDR2 FNYEAQ. The germline V and J ends were trimmed by 1 base and 6 bases, with 15 bases remaining between them. In DNA, the CDR3 is TGTGCCAGCAGCTTAGTCGGTGGGACAACCGATGGCTACACCTTC. Protein product: CASSLVGGTTDGYTF.

This clone was recorded a few times. CDR3 protein: CASTHATQGSPLEQYF. The CDR3 DNA is TGTGCCAGCACCCACGCCACACAGGGGTCCCCCCTCGAGCAGTACTTC. The V gene is TRBV6-6, the J gene TRBJ2-7; TRBD1 agrees at 7 bases. Trimming took 7 bases from V and 6 from J; bases not matched to a gene: 18. The germline gives CDR1 MNHNY, CDR2 SVGAGI (reference sequence). This CDR3 has 16 residues.

A note on this clone: In the same sample, other DNA sequences code for this CDR3. The DNA for the CDR3 is TGCGCCAGCAGCTCAGGACAGGGATCAACAGATACGCAGTATTTT. It translates to CASSSGQGSTDTQYF. The chain joins TRBV5-1 to TRBJ2-3; 8 nucleotides align to TRBD1. CDR3 length equals 15 residues. CDR1 SGHRS and CDR2 YFSETQ come from the germline V gene. Trimming took 3 bases from V and 3 from J; bases not matched to a gene: 6.

There are a few counts of this clone. This sequence joins TRBV29-1 and TRBJ2-3; no firm D call. This CDR3 is 16 amino acids long. Germline V lookup: CDR1 SQVTM, CDR2 ANQGSEA. V lost 5 bases to trimming and J lost 6 bases, with 24 bases between them. CDR3 sequence (DNA): TGCAGCGTTCCGGGCGTGCCGGTTGAACCCTCCGATACGCAGTATTTT. Translation: CSVPGVPVEPSDTQYF.

The V gene is TRBV30, the J gene TRBJ1-2; D is unclear. The germline V gene has CDR1 GTSNPN and CDR2 SVGIG (reference sequence). The CDR3 has 12 residues. The V end was cut by 3 bases, the J end by 0 bases, with 5 bases between. The CDR3 loop is CAWRFSNYGYTF. DNA for the CDR3: TGTGCCTGGAGATTCTCTAACTATGGCTACACCTTC. Together with reference TRBV30 and TRBJ1-2, the CDR3 gives the full variable domain: SQTIHQWPATLVQPVGSPLSLECTVEGTSNPNLYWYRQAAGRGLQLLFYSVGIGQISSEVPQNLSASRPQDRQFILSSKKLLLSDSGFYLCAWRFSNYGYTFGSGTRLTVV.

The gene calls are TRBV7-8 and TRBJ1-1, with a possible D match to TRBD1 (5 bases). Looked up from germline, CDR1 is SGHVS and CDR2 is FQNEAQ. V lost 1 base to trimming and J lost 10 bases, with 10 bases between them. The CDR3 runs to 12 residues. CDR3 nucleotides: TGTGCCAGCAGCTTAGTAGCGGGGGGAGCTTTCTTT. Residues: CASSLVAGGAFF.

CDR3 in amino acids: CASSQDKAGANNEQFF. The CDR3 DNA is TGTGCCAGCAGCCAAGATAAAGCGGGGGCAAACAATGAGCAGTTCTTC. This rearrangement joins TRBV14 to TRBJ2-1; 8 nucleotides match TRBD2. V trimming: 0 bases; J trimming: 5 bases; junction bases outside the gene matches: 6. Looked up from germline, CDR1 is SGHDN and CDR2 is FVKESK. This CDR3 is 16 amino acids long.